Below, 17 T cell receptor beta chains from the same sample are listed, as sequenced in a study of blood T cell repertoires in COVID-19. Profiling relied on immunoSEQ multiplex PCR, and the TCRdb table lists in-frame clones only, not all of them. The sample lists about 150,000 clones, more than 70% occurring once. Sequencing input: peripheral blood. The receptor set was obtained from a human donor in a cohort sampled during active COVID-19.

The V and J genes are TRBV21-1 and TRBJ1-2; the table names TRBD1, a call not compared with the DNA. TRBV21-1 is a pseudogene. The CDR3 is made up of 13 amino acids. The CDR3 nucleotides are TGTGCCAGCAGGGACAGGGGAGTATATGGCTACACCTTC. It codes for CASRDRGVYGYTF.

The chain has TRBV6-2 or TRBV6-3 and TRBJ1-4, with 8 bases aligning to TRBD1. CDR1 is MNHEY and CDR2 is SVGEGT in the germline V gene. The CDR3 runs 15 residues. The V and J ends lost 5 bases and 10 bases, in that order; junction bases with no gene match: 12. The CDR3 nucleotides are TGTGCCAGCAGTCTTGGACAGGGACGGATGGGAAAACTGTTTTTT. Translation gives CASSLGQGRMGKLFF.

The CDR3 region has the DNA TGCGCCAGCAGCTTGGGAGACAACGACATTCAGTACTTC. Its protein product is CASSLGDNDIQYF. The chain is built from TRBV5-1 and TRBJ2-4; D is unclear. This CDR3 contains 13 residues. V dropped 0 bases and J dropped 8 bases, with 9 bases sitting between them. Germline loops: CDR1 SGHRS, CDR2 YFSETQ. The whole variable domain, filled in from reference TRBV5-1 and TRBJ2-4, reads KAGVTQTPRYLIKTRGQQVTLSCSPISGHRSVSWYQQTPGQGLQFLFEYFSETQRNKGNFPGRFSGRQFSNSRSEMNVSTLELGDSALYLCASSLGDNDIQYFGAGTRLSVL.

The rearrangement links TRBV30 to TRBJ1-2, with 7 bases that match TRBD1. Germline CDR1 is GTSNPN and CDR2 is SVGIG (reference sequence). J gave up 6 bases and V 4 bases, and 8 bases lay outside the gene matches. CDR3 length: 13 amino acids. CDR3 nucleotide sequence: TGTGCCTGGAACTTAGGAGGGGGCGATGGCTACACCTTC. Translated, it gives CAWNLGGGDGYTF.

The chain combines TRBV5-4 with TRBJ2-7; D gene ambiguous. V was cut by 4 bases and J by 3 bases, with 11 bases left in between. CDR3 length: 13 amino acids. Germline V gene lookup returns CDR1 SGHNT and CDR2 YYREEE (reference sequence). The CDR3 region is CASSPEPSYEQYF. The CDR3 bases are TGTGCCAGCAGCCCCGAACCTAGCTACGAGCAGTACTTC.

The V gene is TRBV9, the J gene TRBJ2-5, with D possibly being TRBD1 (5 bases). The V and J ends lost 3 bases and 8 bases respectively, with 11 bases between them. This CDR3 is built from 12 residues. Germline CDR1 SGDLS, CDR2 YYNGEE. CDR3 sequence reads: CASSAGLGTQYF. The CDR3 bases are TGTGCCAGCAGCGCAGGGTTGGGTACCCAGTACTTC.

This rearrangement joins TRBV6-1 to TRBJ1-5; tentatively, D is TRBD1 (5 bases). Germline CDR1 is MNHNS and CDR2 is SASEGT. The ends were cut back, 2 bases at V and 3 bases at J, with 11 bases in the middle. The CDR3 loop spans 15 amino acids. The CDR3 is CASSEQGPPNQPQHF. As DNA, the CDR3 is TGTGCCAGCAGTGAACAGGGCCCCCCCAATCAGCCCCAGCATTTT.

The CDR3 DNA is TGTGCCAGCAGCAAAGAGGGGGGGATTAATCAGCCCCAGCATTTT. It yields the protein CASSKEGGINQPQHF. The chain couples TRBV21-1 to TRBJ1-5. TRBV21-1 is described as a pseudogene. CDR3 length: 15 amino acids.

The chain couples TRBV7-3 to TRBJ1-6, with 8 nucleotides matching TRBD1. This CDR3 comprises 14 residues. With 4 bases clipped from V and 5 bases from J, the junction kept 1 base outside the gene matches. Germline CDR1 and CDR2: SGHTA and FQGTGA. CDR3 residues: CASSWTGNNSPLHF. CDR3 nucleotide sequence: TGTGCCAGCAGCTGGACAGGGAATAATTCACCCCTCCACTTT.

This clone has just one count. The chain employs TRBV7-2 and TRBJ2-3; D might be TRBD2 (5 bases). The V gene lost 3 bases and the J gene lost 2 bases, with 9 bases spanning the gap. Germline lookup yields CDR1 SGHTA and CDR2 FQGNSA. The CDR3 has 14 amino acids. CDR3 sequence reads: CASSLRAATDTQYF. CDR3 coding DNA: TGTGCCAGCAGCTTGAGAGCGGCCACAGATACGCAGTATTTT.

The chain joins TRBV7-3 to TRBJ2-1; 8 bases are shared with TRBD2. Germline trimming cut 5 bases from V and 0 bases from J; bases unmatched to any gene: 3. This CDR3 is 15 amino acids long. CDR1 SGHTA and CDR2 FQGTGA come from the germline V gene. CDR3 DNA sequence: TGTGCCAGCAGCCCCGGGGGGGGCTCCTACAATGAGCAGTTCTTC. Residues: CASSPGGGSYNEQFF.

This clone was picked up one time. The CDR3 loop reads CASSPSGGLAQFF. CDR3 nucleotide sequence: TGTGCCAGCAGCCCCAGCGGGGGGCTGGCGCAGTTCTTC. V and J are TRBV7-3 and TRBJ2-1; the match to TRBD2 covers 9 bases. The germline CDR1 and CDR2 sequences are SGHTA and FQGTGA. This CDR3 spans 13 amino acids. J gave up 12 bases and V 5 bases, and 8 bases lay outside the gene matches.

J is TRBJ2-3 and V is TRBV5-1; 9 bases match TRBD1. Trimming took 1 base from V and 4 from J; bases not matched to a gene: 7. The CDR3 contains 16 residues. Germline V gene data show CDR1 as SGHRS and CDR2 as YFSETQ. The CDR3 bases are TGCGCCAGCAGCTTGAAGGTGGGACAGGGCGCAGATACGCAGTATTTT. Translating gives CASSLKVGQGADTQYF.

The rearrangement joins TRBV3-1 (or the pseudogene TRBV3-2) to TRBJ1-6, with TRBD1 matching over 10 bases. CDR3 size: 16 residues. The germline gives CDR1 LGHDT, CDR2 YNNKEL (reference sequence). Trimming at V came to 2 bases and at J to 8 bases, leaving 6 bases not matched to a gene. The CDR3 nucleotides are TGTGCCAGCAGCCAACAGACAGGGGGCGGTTATTCACCCCTCCACTTT. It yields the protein CASSQQTGGGYSPLHF.

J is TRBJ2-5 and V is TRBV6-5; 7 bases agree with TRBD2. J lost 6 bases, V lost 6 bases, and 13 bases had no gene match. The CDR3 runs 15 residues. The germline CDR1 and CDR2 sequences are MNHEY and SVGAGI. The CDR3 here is CASRPSGEVGQTQYF. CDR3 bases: TGTGCCAGCAGACCCAGCGGGGAGGTCGGTCAGACCCAGTACTTC.

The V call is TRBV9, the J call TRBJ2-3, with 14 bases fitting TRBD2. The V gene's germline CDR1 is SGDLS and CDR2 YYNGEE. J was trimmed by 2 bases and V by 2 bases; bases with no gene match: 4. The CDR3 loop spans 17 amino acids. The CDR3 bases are TGTGCCAGCAGCGTCTCGGGACTAGCGGGGGACACAGATACGCAGTATTTT. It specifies CASSVSGLAGDTDTQYF.

In nucleotides, the CDR3 is TGCGCCAGCAGCTTGTGGACAGGGAAATTTGACACTGAAGCTTTCTTT. This encodes CASSLWTGKFDTEAFF. The chain uses TRBV5-1 and TRBJ1-1, with 8 bases fitting TRBD1. The CDR3 covers 16 residues. In germline, CDR1 is SGHRS, CDR2 YFSETQ. J was trimmed by 3 bases and V by 1 base; bases with no gene match: 8.